This T cell receptor (beta chain) was sequenced for a study of OX40 agonist ivuxolimab in advanced cancers. Study-wide context: Eligibility admitted prior anti-PD-1, anti-PD-L1 or anti-CTLA-4 therapy; about 40% had some.

The assay was immunoSEQ multiplex PCR, and TCRdb's table has in-frame clones only and misses some. The table includes approximately 77,000 clones, roughly 84% detected once. Autoimmune disease history or systemic immunosuppression disqualified patients. The study, taken as a whole, reports: No determination was made of the antigen specificity of the expanded peripheral T cells. Dosing at 0.1 to 3.0 mg/kg was accompanied by clonal expansion of CD4+ and CD8+ blood T cells by week 6.

Germline lookup yields CDR1 SGDLS and CDR2 YYNGEE. The CDR3 is 16 amino acids. Unmatched junction bases numbered 1, after V lost 0 bases and J lost 4 bases. About this clone itself: The antigen is undetermined.

The rearrangement uses TRBV9 and TRBJ2-2; 12 bases map to TRBD2. The starting material was CD4+ or CD8+ T cells sorted from blood, obtained in a trial of the OX40 agonist ivuxolimab. This sequence originates from an adult with an advanced solid tumor such as melanoma, head and neck, liver or kidney cancer. CDR3 protein: CASSVGLAGVTGELFF. DNA of the CDR3: TGTGCCAGCAGCGTAGGACTAGCGGGGGTCACCGGGGAGCTGTTTTTT.